This section outlines one TCR beta chain sequence together with its context. The data were obtained in a study of glioma-infiltrating T cells after dendritic cell vaccination. Study as a whole: Three intradermal dendritic cell vaccine injections were given every two weeks.

Isocitrate dehydrogenase mutation was absent in all glioblastoma patients. The PCR used 60 V beta and 13 J beta primers. Measured with immunoSEQ multiplex PCR; TCRdb has only the in-frame clones, and not every one. The table shows about 96,000 clones, with approximately 80% occurring only once. Trimming shortened V by 2 bases and J by 5 bases, and 21 bases separated the two germline ends. The CDR3 has 18 residues. From germline, CDR1 is MDHEN and CDR2 SYDVKM. Sequences were derived from blood, sampled before dendritic cell vaccination. This receptor was obtained from a human donor with glioblastoma. The chain employs TRBV28 and TRBJ1-4; weak D call: TRBD1 (5 bases). The CDR3 sequence is CASSLVNFGTGGNEKLFF. In nucleotides, the CDR3 is TGTGCCAGCAGTTTAGTGAACTTTGGGACCGGGGGGAATGAAAAACTGTTTTTT.